The 26 T cell receptor beta chains given below trace back to one sample, sequenced in a study of CD8 T cells in Susac syndrome. Reverse transcription of roughly 0.5 to 1 ug RNA was carried out with random hexamers. Each CDR3 protein is one row after TCRdb ran MiXCR on the immunoSEQ multiplex PCR reads. The sample holds about 200,000 distinct CDR3 sequences, roughly 96% seen once. Material for sequencing was CD4+ T cells from PBMCs. These receptor sequences come from a human donor in good health.

The chain recombines TRBV12-3 or TRBV12-4 with TRBJ2-7; 12 bases match TRBD2. Losses at the gene ends were 5 bases for V and 3 bases for J; bases not matched to a gene: 5. The CDR3 sequence is 15 residues long. This CDR3 reads CASSLGLAGIYEQYV. As DNA, the CDR3 is TGTGCCAGCAGTCTCGGACTAGCGGGAATCTACGAGCAGTACGTC.

This chain joins TRBV20-1 and TRBJ1-5, with unresolved D. CDR3 length: 10 residues. Germline V CDR1 and CDR2: DFQATT, SNEGSKA (reference sequence). The V gene lost 3 bases and the J gene lost 7 bases, with 4 bases spanning the gap. CDR3 sequence: CSASVQPQHF. The CDR3 nucleotides are TGCAGTGCTAGCGTGCAGCCCCAGCATTTT.

The chain uses TRBV29-1 and TRBJ2-1; 9 bases fit TRBD1. Germline loops: CDR1 SQVTM, CDR2 ANQGSEA. Trimming took 5 bases from V and 9 from J; bases not matched to a gene: 11. The CDR3 covers 14 residues. In DNA, the CDR3 is TGCAGCGTTTCGGAGGGGACAGGGCGAACTGAGCAGTTCTTC. Its translation is CSVSEGTGRTEQFF.

CDR3 amino acids: CSASQGSYEQYV. The CDR3 region has the DNA TGCAGTGCTAGTCAGGGCTCCTACGAGCAGTACGTC. The chain uses TRBV20-1 and TRBJ2-7; D is perhaps TRBD1 (5 bases). Germline lookup yields CDR1 DFQATT and CDR2 SNEGSKA (reference sequence). V was trimmed by 3 bases and J by 0 bases, leaving 6 bases between them. The CDR3 covers 12 residues.

The genes are TRBV6-2 or TRBV6-3 and TRBJ1-2; D call uncertain. The V end was cut by 3 bases, the J end by 4 bases, with 3 bases between. Germline-derived CDR1 and CDR2 are MNHEY and SVGEGT. This CDR3 spans 11 amino acids. CDR3 nucleotides: TGTGCCAGCAGTTATCTCTATGGCTACACCTTC. Translated, it gives CASSYLYGYTF.

The rearrangement joins TRBV28 to TRBJ2-1; D remains ambiguous. The germline V gene encodes CDR1 MDHEN and CDR2 SYDVKM. The CDR3 is 13 amino acids. Between the trimmed V and J ends, which lost 5 bases and 9 bases, there was a span of 14 bases. The chain's CDR3 is CASSAIRVGEQFF. DNA of the CDR3: TGTGCCAGCAGTGCGATACGCGTTGGTGAGCAGTTCTTC.

V gene TRBV4-3 combines with J gene TRBJ1-1, with D tentatively TRBD1 (6 bases). Germline assignment: CDR1 LGHNA and CDR2 YSLEER. Trimming took 4 bases from V and 8 from J, leaving 14 bases between them. This CDR3 has 13 amino acids. CDR3 DNA: TGCGCCAGCAGCCGAACAGGGCCCAGCGAAGCTTTCTTT. As protein: CASSRTGPSEAFF.

The V and J genes are TRBV5-6 and TRBJ2-6; perhaps TRBD2 as D (6 bases). Trimming took 0 bases from V and 4 from J, leaving 11 bases between them. This CDR3 contains 16 residues. CDR1 and CDR2 (germline): SGHDT, YYEEEE. The CDR3 spells CASSLAGGTGANVLTF. CDR3 coding DNA: TGTGCCAGCAGCTTGGCCGGCGGGACCGGGGCCAACGTCCTGACTTTC.

V gene TRBV12-3 or TRBV12-4 combines with J gene TRBJ2-1; no clear D gene. The CDR3 spans 12 residues. The V end was cut by 1 base, the J end by 8 bases, with 6 bases between. CDR3 in amino acids: CASSLEGYEQFF. The CDR3 nucleotides read TGTGCCAGCAGTTTAGAAGGCTATGAGCAGTTCTTC.

V is TRBV29-1 and J is TRBJ1-1; 9 bases are shared with TRBD1. V shed 6 bases and J 5 bases; nucleotides not matched to a gene: 7. Germline assignment: CDR1 SQVTM and CDR2 ANQGSEA. The CDR3 runs to 13 residues. DNA for the CDR3: TGCAGCGTAGCCGAGACAGGGGGAACTGAAGCTTTCTTT. As protein: CSVAETGGTEAFF.

To note about this clonotype: The DNA is left out, because the CDR3 cannot be placed on it with certainty; the CDR3 is given as TCRdb lists it. The chain is built from TRBV3-1 and TRBJ2-1; TRBD1, the table's D call, was not compared with the DNA. The CDR3 region is 13 residues in length, termini included. Germline-derived CDR1 and CDR2 are LGHDT and YNNKEL (reference sequence). CDR3 amino acids: CASSQVASGTEEF.

This chain connects TRBV29-1 to TRBJ1-1; no reliable D call. The germline CDR1 and CDR2 sequences are SQVTM and ANQGSEA. This CDR3 has 13 amino acids. Trimming took off 5 bases at V and 4 bases at J, with 14 bases between the two ends. CDR3 residues: CSVPSGEGTEAFF. The CDR3 coding sequence is TGCAGCGTTCCCTCCGGGGAAGGCACTGAAGCTTTCTTT.

This sequence joins TRBV29-1 and TRBJ2-3; 9 nucleotides align to TRBD2. Germline V gene data show CDR1 as SQVTM and CDR2 as ANQGSEA. This CDR3 contains 14 residues. Trimming took 7 bases from V and 8 from J; bases not matched to a gene: 13. Written as DNA, the CDR3 is TGCAGCGCCTCACCCATAGCGGGGGCGGGTACGCAGTATTTT. This encodes CSASPIAGAGTQYF.

V is TRBV9 and J is TRBJ2-2; TRBD1 is a possible D gene (5 bases). Between the trimmed V and J ends, which lost 1 base and 1 base, there was a span of 8 bases. Germline V gene lookup returns CDR1 SGDLS and CDR2 YYNGEE. The CDR3 runs to 15 residues. This chain's CDR3 is CASSVRQGNTGELFF. CDR3 sequence (DNA): TGTGCCAGCAGCGTAAGGCAGGGGAACACCGGGGAGCTGTTTTTT.

This CDR3 reads CASSQDLARDPGYTF. In nucleotides, the CDR3 is TGTGCCAGCAGCCAAGATTTGGCCAGGGACCCTGGCTACACCTTC. The chain couples TRBV3-1 to TRBJ1-2, with D possibly being TRBD1 (5 bases). The CDR3 totals 15 residues. Per germline, CDR1 LGHDT and CDR2 YNNKEL (reference sequence). Trimming shortened V by 0 bases and J by 7 bases, and 15 bases separated the two germline ends.

The V call is TRBV6-6, the J call TRBJ2-5; the D gene is possibly TRBD1 (6 bases). This CDR3 has 16 residues. Germline assignment: CDR1 MNHNY and CDR2 SVGAGI (reference sequence). V shed 6 bases and J shed 6 bases, with 23 bases lying between them. Here the CDR3 DNA reads TGTGCCAGCAGGCGCCGGGACATCACCTCAAGAAAGACCCAGTACTTC. Translated, it gives CASRRRDITSRKTQYF.

The V call is TRBV5-1, the J call TRBJ1-1; 7 nucleotides align to TRBD1. Germline values: CDR1 SGHRS, CDR2 YFSETQ. After removal of 5 bases from V and 3 bases from J, the junction contained 10 bases not matched to a gene. The CDR3 covers 15 residues. DNA for the CDR3: TGCGCCAGCAGGACGACAGGGAGTAAGGACACTGAAGCTTTCTTT. Protein: CASRTTGSKDTEAFF.

The chain joins TRBV11-2 to TRBJ1-4; TRBD1 aligns across 7 bases. The CDR3 extends over 13 amino acids. Trimming cost V 6 bases and J 6 bases; bases outside gene matches: 4. Germline V CDR1 and CDR2: SGHAT, FQNNGV. CDR3 residues: CASRLQGDEKLFF. The DNA for the CDR3 is TGTGCCAGCAGGCTTCAGGGGGATGAAAAACTGTTTTTT.

J is TRBJ1-1 and V is TRBV28, with D unresolved. The CDR3 spans 11 residues. V was cut by 11 bases and J by 10 bases, with 17 bases left in between. CDR1 is MDHEN, CDR2 SYDVKM, per germline. CDR3 region: CAARSGVAAFF. The CDR3 DNA is TGTGCCGCCCGAAGCGGGGTTGCAGCTTTCTTT. The full variable domain, completed using reference TRBV28 and TRBJ1-1, is DVKVTQSSRYLVKRTGEKVFLECVQDMDHENMFWYRQDPGLGLRLIYFSYDVKMKEKGDIPEGYSVSREKKERFSLILESASTNQTSMYLCAARSGVAAFFGQGTRLTVV.

The chain has TRBV13 and TRBJ1-4; perhaps TRBD1 as D (6 bases). With 2 bases removed from V and 5 bases from J, the gap between germline ends came to 12 bases. This CDR3 comprises 15 residues. The germline CDR1 and CDR2 sequences are PRHDT and FYEKMQ (reference sequence). In DNA form, the CDR3 reads TGTGCCAGCAGCTTATTACAGGGTAACAATGAAAAACTGTTTTTT. It translates to CASSLLQGNNEKLFF.

This CDR3 reads CASSQTAGGPKGEQFF. CDR3 in DNA: TGCGCCAGCAGCCAGACGGCGGGGGGGCCCAAGGGTGAGCAGTTCTTC. This chain connects TRBV4-3 to TRBJ2-1, with 9 bases lining up with TRBD2. There are 16 residues in the CDR3. The ends lost 3 bases at V and 9 bases at J; junction bases unmatched: 12. Germline assignment: CDR1 LGHNA and CDR2 YSLEER.

V is TRBV3-1 and J is TRBJ1-5; D ambiguous. This CDR3 comprises 14 residues. CDR1 is LGHDT and CDR2 is YNNKEL in the germline V gene (reference sequence). Trimming cost V 4 bases and J 3 bases, with 10 bases left between them. The CDR3 coding sequence is TGTGCCAGCAGCCCTGCCTCAAACAATCAGCCCCAGCATTTT. Amino acids: CASSPASNNQPQHF.

The chain recombines TRBV12-3 or TRBV12-4 with TRBJ1-1; the D is unclear. V gave up 3 bases and J gave up 11 bases, with 16 bases separating them. The CDR3 runs to 13 residues. The CDR3: CASSFQEGLGAFF. As DNA, the CDR3 is TGTGCCAGCAGTTTTCAGGAGGGCCTCGGGGCTTTCTTT.

This chain links TRBV20-1 with TRBJ2-1; D remains ambiguous. Germline CDR1 and CDR2: DFQATT and SNEGSKA (reference sequence). The CDR3 length is 12 residues. The germline V and J ends were trimmed by 6 bases and 5 bases, with 11 bases remaining between them. The CDR3 DNA is TGCAGTGCGACCGAGACGGACAATGAGCAGTTCTTC. It encodes CSATETDNEQFF.

This sequence joins TRBV29-1 and TRBJ2-3; no definite D call. V was pared by 6 bases and J by 4 bases, with 14 bases between. The CDR3 contains 13 residues. The germline V gene has CDR1 SQVTM and CDR2 ANQGSEA. The CDR3 region has the DNA TGCAGCGTCCCAGCCCCCGGAGCAGATACGCAGTATTTT. Residues: CSVPAPGADTQYF.

V and J are TRBV7-8 and TRBJ2-5; maybe TRBD1 (6 bases). The V end lost 1 base, the J end lost 7 bases, and 10 bases lay between the germline ends. The CDR3 has 13 residues. From germline, CDR1 is SGHVS and CDR2 FQNEAQ. As DNA, the CDR3 is TGTGCCAGCAGCTTAGACAGGGCGGGGACCCAGTACTTC. Translated, it gives CASSLDRAGTQYF.